These 7 T cell receptor beta chains came from one sample sequenced in a study of cytomegalovirus exposure and HLA in healthy donors (TCRdb year 2017). Libraries were constructed by the immunoSEQ multiplex PCR assay. The multiplex PCR relied on a mix of 60 forward primers for TCR Vbeta segments and 13 reverse primers for TCR Jbeta segments. TCRdb stores this immuneACCESS table with in-frame sequences only. Part of the clones is absent; in the studies checked, under half of the shortfall reflects unresolved V genes, and no reason is known for the rest. The sample table records over 120,000 clones; around 10% of these occur just once. Jointly, the top ten make up 1.5% to 2% of the sample. The sample was PBMCs. These receptors were taken from a middle-aged man in good health and CMV-seronegative.

This clone was seen more than once but under ten times. The CDR3 region is CASSLPGIETQYF. The CDR3 nucleotides read TGTGCCAGCAGCTTACCGGGGATTGAGACCCAGTACTTC. The rearrangement links TRBV7-9 to TRBJ2-5, with TRBD2 as a possible D gene (5 bases). V shed 2 bases and J shed 5 bases, with 9 bases lying between them. The germline V gene encodes CDR1 SEHNR and CDR2 FQNEAQ (reference sequence). The CDR3 runs to 13 residues.

J is TRBJ1-4 and V is TRBV28; D might be TRBD1 (6 bases). The CDR3 extends over 16 amino acids. Per the germline V gene, CDR1 is MDHEN and CDR2 is SYDVKM. V was clipped by 1 base and J by 8 bases, with 17 bases between them. The CDR3, as DNA: TGTGCCAGCAGTTTATTGGGGGCGAGCTTACGAGAAAAACTGTTTTTT. Translating gives CASSLLGASLREKLFF.

Written as DNA, the CDR3 is TGCGCCAGCAGCTTGGGATATAGCGGGGGAGGAGAGACCCAGTACTTC. Its protein is CASSLGYSGGGETQYF. This chain uses TRBV5-1 with TRBJ2-5; TRBD2 matches 9 bases. After removal of 0 bases from V and 4 bases from J, the junction contained 7 bases not matched to a gene. This CDR3 has 16 residues. Germline V gene sequence: CDR1 SGHRS, CDR2 YFSETQ.

This clone was observed a few times. This chain links TRBV18 with TRBJ2-1, with TRBD1 matching over 7 bases. V was pared by 3 bases and J by 5 bases, with 10 bases of the junction left unmatched. The germline V gene encodes CDR1 KGHSH and CDR2 LQKENI. The CDR3 contains 16 residues. Written as DNA, the CDR3 is TGTGCCAGCTCACCCCTAGCCGGGACAGCTAACAATGAGCAGTTCTTC. The encoded protein is CASSPLAGTANNEQFF. Full variable domain (missing parts from reference TRBV18 and TRBJ2-1): NAGVMQNPRHLVRRRGQEARLRCSPMKGHSHVYWYRQLPEEGLKFMVYLQKENIIDESGMPKERFSAEFPKEGPSILRIQQVVRGDSAAYFCASSPLAGTANNEQFFGPGTRLTVL.

The chain uses TRBV5-1 and TRBJ1-2, with 7 bases fitting TRBD1. Germline CDR1 SGHRS, CDR2 YFSETQ. The CDR3 is made up of 14 amino acids. V lost 3 bases and J lost 3; bases outside the gene matches: 5. The CDR3 bases are TGCGCCAGCAGCTCAACAGGGGATGACTATGGCTACACCTTC. This encodes CASSSTGDDYGYTF.

The chain uses TRBV27 and TRBJ2-5; 8 nucleotides match TRBD2. V trimming: 2 bases; J trimming: 5 bases; junction bases outside the gene matches: 13. From germline, CDR1 is MNHEY and CDR2 SMNVEV (reference sequence). The CDR3 is made up of 17 amino acids. DNA of the CDR3: TGTGCCAGCAGTTTAGGGTGGGCAGCGGGGGCCCGGGAGACCCAGTACTTC. Translating it yields CASSLGWAAGARETQYF.

This clone came up a few times. The rearrangement links TRBV18 to TRBJ2-5, with D perhaps TRBD1 (6 bases). Germline CDR1 and CDR2: KGHSH and LQKENI. The CDR3 is 14 amino acids. V dropped 6 bases and J dropped 4 bases, with 15 bases sitting between them. In nucleotides, the CDR3 is TGTGCCAGCTCTCCGGGACACACAACAGAGACCCAGTACTTC. It yields the protein CASSPGHTTETQYF.